These T cell receptor beta chains were read from a single sample in a study of T cell responses to AZD1222 COVID-19 vaccine. Only in-frame clones appear in the TCRdb table, and some are missing; sequencing was by immunoSEQ multiplex PCR. The profile covers tens of thousands of clones, with about 87% appearing a single time and over 5.5% taken by the ten largest. Sequences were derived from peripheral blood, sampled on day 0 of AZD1222 vaccination. These receptors were collected from an adult in good health. Each CDR3 is given with its conserved first and last residue. D genes are given only for firm matches. Clone size appears in some rows only: once, few, many, or a class for an expanded clone.

J gene,D gene,CDR3 length,V gene,clone size,CDR3 DNA,CDR3 protein
TRBJ1-3,.,16,TRBV7-8,once,TGTGCCAGCAGCATCACCGGGACGTACTCTGGAAACACCATATATTTT,CASSITGTYSGNTIYF
TRBJ2-3,.,12,TRBV12-3/TRBV12-4,.,TGTGCCAGCAGATGGACAGTAGATACGCAGTATTTT,CASRWTVDTQYF
TRBJ1-6,.,15,TRBV7-9,.,TGTGCCAGCAGCTTAACAGGTGAAAGTCATTCACCCCTCCACTTT,CASSLTGESHSPLHF
TRBJ1-2,.,15,TRBV5-1,.,TGCGCCAGCAGTTTGGCCGGGTCCACGGTGGGGGGCTACACCTTC,CASSLAGSTVGGYTF
TRBJ2-7,TRBD1,16,TRBV5-5,once,TGTGCCAGCAGCTCCCAACCGGGACAGCCAACCTACGAGCAGTACTTC,CASSSQPGQPTYEQYF
TRBJ2-5,.,14,TRBV6-5,.,TGTGCCAGCAGTTACTGGCGGGGAAGAGAGACCCAGTACTTC,CASSYWRGRETQYF
TRBJ2-3,TRBD2,18,TRBV10-3,.,TGTGCCATTCCAAAACCGGGACTAGCGGGACCCCCCACAGATACGCAGTATTTT,CAIPKPGLAGPPTDTQYF
TRBJ1-5,.,12,TRBV6-2/TRBV6-3,.,TGTGCCAGCAATTATGGAAATCAGCCCCAGCATTTT,CASNYGNQPQHF
TRBJ2-3,TRBD1,15,TRBV5-6,.,TGTGCCAGCAGCTCCTACAGGGGGGGCACAGATACGCAGTATTTT,CASSSYRGGTDTQYF
TRBJ2-1,.,12,TRBV25-1,.,TGTGCCAGCAGTGAGACAGGTCGTGAGCAGTTCTTC,CASSETGREQFF
TRBJ1-1,TRBD1,14,TRBV7-9,.,TGTGCCAGCAGCTACGACAGGGATGGGACTGAAGCTTTCTTT,CASSYDRDGTEAFF
TRBJ1-1,.,13,TRBV7-9,.,TGTGCCAGCAGGGACGGGCAAGCCACTGAAGCTTTCTTT,CASRDGQATEAFF
TRBJ2-3,TRBD1,18,TRBV4-1,.,TGCGCCAGCAGCCAAGATCGGGGTATAGGGGGCGTATCAGATACGCAGTATTTT,CASSQDRGIGGVSDTQYF
TRBJ1-1,.,14,TRBV30,.,TGTGCCTGGAGTATCGGACAAACGAACACTGAAGCTTTCTTT,CAWSIGQTNTEAFF
TRBJ2-1,TRBD2,17,TRBV9,.,TGTGCCAGCAGCGGATACCTTCTAGCGGGGGGGACCAATGAGCAGTTCTTC,CASSGYLLAGGTNEQFF
TRBJ2-1,.,15,TRBV7-3,.,TGTGCCAGCAGCTTATGGACGGAAAGTTACAATGAGCAGTTCTTC,CASSLWTESYNEQFF
TRBJ2-7,TRBD2,15,TRBV3-1/TRBV3-2,once,TGTGCCAGCAGCCAGAGCGGACTAGTTTCCTACGAGCAGTACTTC,CASSQSGLVSYEQYF
TRBJ1-2,.,14,TRBV18,.,TGTGCCAGCTCACCACCGGTACTTAACTATGGCTACACCTTC,CASSPPVLNYGYTF
TRBJ1-6,.,15,TRBV21-1,few,TGTGCCAGCAGATCCGGATGCTCCTATAATTCACCCCTCCACTTT,CASRSGCSYNSPLHF
TRBJ1-2,.,16,TRBV5-1,.,TGCGCCAGCAGCTTGGTCGGGGCTTCATTTAACTATGGCTACACCTTC,CASSLVGASFNYGYTF
TRBJ2-7,.,15,TRBV4-1,once,TGCGCCAGCAGCCAAGATATTCGGAGCTCCTACGAGCAGTACTTC,CASSQDIRSSYEQYF
TRBJ1-4,TRBD1,14,TRBV15,once,TGTGCCACCAGCAGCAACAGGGGGCGGGAAAAACTGTTTTTT,CATSSNRGREKLFF
TRBJ1-1,TRBD1,14,TRBV6-2/TRBV6-3,.,TGTGCCAGCAGTCAAACAGGGGAAGGCTCTGAAGCTTTCTTT,CASSQTGEGSEAFF
TRBJ1-2,.,15,TRBV7-9,.,TGTGCCAGCAGCTTAGGTGTCGCTGGGAGCTATGGCTACACCTTC,CASSLGVAGSYGYTF
TRBJ1-1,.,14,TRBV19,.,TGTGCCAGTAGTACCCAGGGAGGCTACACTGAAGCTTTCTTT,CASSTQGGYTEAFF
TRBJ1-1,.,12,TRBV12-3/TRBV12-4,.,TGTGCCAGCAGTCAATACAGCTTAGAAGCTTTCTTT,CASSQYSLEAFF
TRBJ1-2,TRBD1,13,TRBV29-1,.,TGCAGCGTAGGGACAGGGTTGTACTATGGCTACACCTTC,CSVGTGLYYGYTF
TRBJ2-1,TRBD1,15,TRBV7-7,.,TGTGCCAGCAGCCAAGGACAGGGTCCCTACAATGAGCAGTTCTTC,CASSQGQGPYNEQFF
TRBJ1-2,.,13,TRBV5-1,.,TGCGCCAGCAGCTTGAGAGGGGACTATGGCTACACCTTC,CASSLRGDYGYTF
TRBJ2-7,TRBD2,14,TRBV4-2,.,TGTGCCAGCAGCCAGGGGACTAGCGGGGGTGAGCAGTACTTC,CASSQGTSGGEQYF
TRBJ1-1,TRBD1,14,TRBV4-1,.,TGCGCCAGCAGCCGCGGACAGGGGGACACTGAAGCTTTCTTT,CASSRGQGDTEAFF
TRBJ2-7,.,14,TRBV7-2,.,TGTGCCAGCAGCTCGCCCCAATTCTACTACGAGCAGTACTTC,CASSSPQFYYEQYF
TRBJ2-2,TRBD1,14,TRBV5-8,.,TGTGCCAGCAGCCGACAGGGGCTTACCGGGGAGCTGTTTTTT,CASSRQGLTGELFF
TRBJ2-4,TRBD1,16,TRBV7-2,.,TGTGCCAGCAGCTTACGGGCCGGGACAGGTGATAACATTCAGTACTTC,CASSLRAGTGDNIQYF
TRBJ1-2,TRBD1,14,TRBV7-9,.,TGTGCCAGCAGCTTCCATAGGACAGGGTTTGGCTACACCTTC,CASSFHRTGFGYTF
TRBJ1-1,.,18,TRBV19,.,TGTGCCAGTAGTATAGGTTTAGGGGGAGCGACAGGTGTAACCGAAGCTTTCTTT,CASSIGLGGATGVTEAFF
TRBJ2-7,TRBD2,15,TRBV5-1,few,TGCGCCAGCAGCTTGGCCGGGGGGTCCTCCTACGAGCAGTACTTC,CASSLAGGSSYEQYF
TRBJ1-2,.,16,TRBV6-5,.,TGTGCCAGCAGTTACTCGATGGGTGAGGGGTTATATGGCTACACCTTC,CASSYSMGEGLYGYTF
TRBJ2-1,TRBD2,15,TRBV10-3,.,TGTGCCATCAGCCTTAGCGGGGAGCCCTACAATGAGCAGTTCTTC,CAISLSGEPYNEQFF
TRBJ1-1,.,15,TRBV6-5,.,TGTGCCAGCAGTTACTCCGGGACATTTAACACTGAAGCTTTCTTT,CASSYSGTFNTEAFF
TRBJ1-1,.,13,TRBV7-3,.,TGTGCCAGCAGCCAATCCGGGGCCCGTGAAGCTTTCTTT,CASSQSGAREAFF
TRBJ2-1,TRBD1,16,TRBV11-2,.,TGTGCCAGCAGCCCATCGAAGATCGCACAGGGGAGTGAGCAGTTCTTC,CASSPSKIAQGSEQFF
TRBJ2-3,TRBD1,18,TRBV4-1,.,TGCGCCAGCAGCCGCAGGGACAGGGAGATTTTGCTGACAGATACGCAGTATTTT,CASSRRDREILLTDTQYF
TRBJ1-1,.,12,TRBV7-9,.,TGTGCCAGCAGCTTTGGGGGGTTTGGAGCTTTCTTT,CASSFGGFGAFF
TRBJ1-2,.,17,TRBV5-5,.,TGTGCCAGCAGCTTGGGCGTCAGGGCCGGAGCTAACTATGGCTACACCTTC,CASSLGVRAGANYGYTF
TRBJ1-1,TRBD1,17,TRBV30,.,TGTGCCTGGAGTGTACCCCAACGACAGGGGACGAACACTGAAGCTTTCTTT,CAWSVPQRQGTNTEAFF